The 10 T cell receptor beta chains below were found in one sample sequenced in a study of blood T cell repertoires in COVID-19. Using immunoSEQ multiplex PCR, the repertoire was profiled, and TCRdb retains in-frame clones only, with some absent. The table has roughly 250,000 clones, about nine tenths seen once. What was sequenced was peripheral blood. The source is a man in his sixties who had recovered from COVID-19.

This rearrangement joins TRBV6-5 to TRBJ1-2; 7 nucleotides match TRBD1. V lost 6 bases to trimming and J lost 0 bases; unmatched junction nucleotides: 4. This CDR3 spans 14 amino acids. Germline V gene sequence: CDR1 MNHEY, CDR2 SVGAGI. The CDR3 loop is CASRGTASNYGYTF. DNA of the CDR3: TGTGCCAGCAGAGGGACAGCCTCTAACTATGGCTACACCTTC.

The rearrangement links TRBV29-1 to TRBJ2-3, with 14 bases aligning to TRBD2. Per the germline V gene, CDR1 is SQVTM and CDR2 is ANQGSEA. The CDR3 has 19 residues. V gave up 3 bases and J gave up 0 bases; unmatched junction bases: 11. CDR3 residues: CSVETGLAGGLPSTDTQYF. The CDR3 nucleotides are TGCAGCGTTGAGACCGGACTAGCGGGGGGTTTACCAAGCACAGATACGCAGTATTTT.

The CDR3 sequence: CASSATRGWNTEAFF. The CDR3 bases are TGCGCCAGCAGCGCAACGAGAGGGTGGAACACTGAAGCTTTCTTT. The V call is TRBV5-1, the J call TRBJ1-1; D gene ambiguous. This CDR3 has 15 amino acids. Per the germline V gene, CDR1 is SGHRS and CDR2 is YFSETQ. V gave up 4 bases and J gave up 1 base, with 14 bases separating them.

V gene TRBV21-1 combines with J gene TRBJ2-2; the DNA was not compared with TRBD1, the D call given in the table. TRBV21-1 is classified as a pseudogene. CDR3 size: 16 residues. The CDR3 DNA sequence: TGTGCCAGCAGCATTCGACAGGGGGCATTGACCGGGGAGCTGTTTTTT. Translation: CASSIRQGALTGELFF.

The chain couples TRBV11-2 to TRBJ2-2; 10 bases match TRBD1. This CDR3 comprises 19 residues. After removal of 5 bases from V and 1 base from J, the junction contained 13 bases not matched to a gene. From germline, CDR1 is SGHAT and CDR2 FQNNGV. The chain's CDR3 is CASSQRQGALSLNTGELFF. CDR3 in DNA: TGTGCCAGCAGCCAACGACAGGGGGCCCTCTCATTGAACACCGGGGAGCTGTTTTTT.

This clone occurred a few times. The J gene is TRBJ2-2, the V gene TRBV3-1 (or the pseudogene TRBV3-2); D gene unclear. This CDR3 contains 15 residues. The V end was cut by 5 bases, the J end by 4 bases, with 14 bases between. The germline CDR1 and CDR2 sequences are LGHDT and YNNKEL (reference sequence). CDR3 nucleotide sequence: TGTGCCAGCAGCGAACACCATCTCTTCACCGGGGAGCTGTTTTTT. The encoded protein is CASSEHHLFTGELFF.

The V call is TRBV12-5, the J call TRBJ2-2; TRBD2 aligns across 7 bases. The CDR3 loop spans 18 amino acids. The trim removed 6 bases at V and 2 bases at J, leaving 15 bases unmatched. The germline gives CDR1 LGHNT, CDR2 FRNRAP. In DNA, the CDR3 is TGTGCTAGTGGGATATTGATCCGGGGACTACCTAACACCGGGGAGCTGTTTTTT. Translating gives CASGILIRGLPNTGELFF.

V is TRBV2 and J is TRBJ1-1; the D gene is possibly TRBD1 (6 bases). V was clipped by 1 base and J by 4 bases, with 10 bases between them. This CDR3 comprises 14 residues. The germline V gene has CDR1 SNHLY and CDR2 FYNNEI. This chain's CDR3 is CASSEEGVSTEAFF. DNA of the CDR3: TGTGCCAGCAGTGAAGAGGGGGTTAGCACTGAAGCTTTCTTT. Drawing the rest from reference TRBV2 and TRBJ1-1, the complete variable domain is EPEVTQTPSHQVTQMGQEVILRCVPISNHLYFYWYRQILGQKVEFLVSFYNNEISEKSEIFDDQFSVERPDGSNFTLKIRSTKLEDSAMYFCASSEEGVSTEAFFGQGTRLTVV.

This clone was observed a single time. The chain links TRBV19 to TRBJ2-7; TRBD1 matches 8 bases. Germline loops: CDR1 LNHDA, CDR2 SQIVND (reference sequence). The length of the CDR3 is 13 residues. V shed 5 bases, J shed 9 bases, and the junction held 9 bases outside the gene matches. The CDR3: CASSSQGAGRQYV. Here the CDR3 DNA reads TGTGCCAGTAGTTCGCAGGGGGCCGGACGGCAGTACGTC.

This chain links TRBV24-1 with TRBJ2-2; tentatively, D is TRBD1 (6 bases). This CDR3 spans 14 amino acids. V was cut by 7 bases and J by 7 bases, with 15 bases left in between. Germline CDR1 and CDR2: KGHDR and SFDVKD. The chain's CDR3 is CATRQAGESGELFF. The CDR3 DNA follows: TGTGCCACCAGACAGGCAGGGGAAAGCGGGGAGCTGTTTTTT.